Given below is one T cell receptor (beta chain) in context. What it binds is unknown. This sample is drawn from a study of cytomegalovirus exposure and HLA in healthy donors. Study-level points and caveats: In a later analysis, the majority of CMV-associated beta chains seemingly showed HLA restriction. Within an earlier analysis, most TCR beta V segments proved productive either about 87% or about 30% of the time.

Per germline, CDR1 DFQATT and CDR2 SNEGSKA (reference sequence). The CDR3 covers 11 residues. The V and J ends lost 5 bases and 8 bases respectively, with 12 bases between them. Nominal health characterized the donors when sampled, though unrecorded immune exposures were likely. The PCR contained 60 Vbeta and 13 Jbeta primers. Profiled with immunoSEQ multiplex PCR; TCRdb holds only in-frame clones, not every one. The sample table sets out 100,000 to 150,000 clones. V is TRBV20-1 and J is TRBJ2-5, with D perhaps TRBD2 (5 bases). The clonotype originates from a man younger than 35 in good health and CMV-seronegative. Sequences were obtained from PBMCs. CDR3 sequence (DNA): TGCAGTGCTTTAATACGGGGAACCCAGTACTTC. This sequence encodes CSALIRGTQYF.